A selection of T cell receptor beta chains follows, all from one sample in a study of yellow fever vaccine responses in identical twins. TCRdb redid the calling of the RT-PCR reads with MiXCR, one entry per CDR3 protein. The data hold about 11,000 distinct CDR3 sequences, with 65% to 80% observed a single time. This specimen consisted of T cells from blood (PBMCs), unsorted or a sorted subset (not recorded which), obtained before or after yellow fever vaccination (not recorded which). The receptors originated from a young woman who received the yellow fever vaccine. Both conserved end residues are part of each CDR3. A D gene is named only where the DNA matches it firmly. Clone sizes are given selectively: once, few, many, or a class where the clone is expanded.

D gene,clone size,V gene,J gene,CDR3 protein
NA,large,TRBV2,TRBJ2-1,CASSGGQIAPGEQFF
NA,NA,TRBV15,TRBJ2-1,CATSREGGSYNEQFF
TRBD2,NA,TRBV15,TRBJ2-1,CATSRGPLERGGQNEQFF
NA,NA,TRBV7-9,TRBJ1-1,CASSRANTEAFF
NA,few,TRBV12-3/TRBV12-4,TRBJ1-2,CASSLHGYTF
NA,NA,TRBV11-1,TRBJ2-2,CASSPPGELFF
NA,few,TRBV29-1,TRBJ1-1,CSVLRLNTEAFF
NA,NA,TRBV12-3/TRBV12-4,TRBJ2-5,CASSPPTGRGMTQYF
TRBD1,once,TRBV5-6,TRBJ2-1,CASSHGQELYNEQFF
NA,NA,TRBV11-1,TRBJ2-5,CASTRMGDGETQYF
TRBD2,NA,TRBV11-1,TRBJ2-1,CASSPLAGVAYNEQFF
TRBD1,NA,TRBV9,TRBJ2-2,CASSVEQGVTGELFF
NA,NA,TRBV2,TRBJ2-7,CASRDAYEQYF
NA,NA,TRBV29-1,TRBJ2-7,CSVEDPGTYEQYF
NA,NA,TRBV5-1,TRBJ2-1,CASSPRQVGRNEQFF